The clone carrying this T cell receptor (beta chain) was found once. The sample belongs to a study of cytomegalovirus exposure and HLA in healthy donors. CDR1 and CDR2 from the germline V gene are SNHLY and FYNNEI. V lost 8 bases to trimming and J lost 6 bases, with 10 bases between them. The CDR3 spans 11 residues. Donors had nominal health at sampling but likely had unrecorded immune exposures. The PCR made use of 60 Vbeta and 13 Jbeta primers. The protocol was immunoSEQ multiplex PCR, while the TCRdb copy is restricted to in-frame clones and leaves out a portion. The table shows about 100,000 clones, with 76% occurring only once.

Sequenced sample: PBMCs. This sequence was found in a woman between 18 and 29 years old in good health and CMV-seropositive. V is TRBV2 and J is TRBJ1-2; D is perhaps TRBD1 (5 bases). The CDR3 is CASGVGDGYTF. Here the CDR3 DNA reads TGTGCCAGCGGGGTAGGGGATGGCTACACCTTC. Full variable domain (rest looked up from reference TRBV2 and TRBJ1-2): EPEVTQTPSHQVTQMGQEVILRCVPISNHLYFYWYRQILGQKVEFLVSFYNNEISEKSEIFDDQFSVERPDGSNFTLKIRSTKLEDSAMYFCASGVGDGYTFGSGTRLTVV.